This T cell receptor beta chain appears in the sequencing data of a study of blood T cell repertoires in COVID-19 (dated by TCRdb to about 2020). Regarding the complete study: The collaborator samples originated in the United States, Italy and Spain and spanned the acute and convalescent phases of COVID-19. The repertoires were made available in a free public database intended to serve as a resource for research on the immune response to SARS-CoV-2. The dataset comprised deeply sampled blood TCRbeta repertoires from subjects exposed to, actively infected with, or recovered from COVID-19. The samples were drawn from the first 160 participants of the ongoing ImmuneRACE study and from over 950 subjects provided by 6 global collaborators. Sample metadata almost always included a de-identified subject ID, COVID-19 status, age in years and sex. HLA class I and class II types, where available, came from metadata supplied by the sample provider rather than from assay-based typing. The prospective study material was composed of cDNA or gDNA derived from T cells, B-cell-depleted T cells, or PBMCs. Findings and caveats that apply to the study as a whole: Clinical and demographic metadata were provided uncurated, with the amount varying by source and participant.

The collaborating institutions used their own protocols to collect whole blood in K2EDTA tubes. Collaborator samples were shipped for TCRbeta analysis as frozen whole blood, isolated PBMCs, or DNA extracted from either sample type. The immunoSEQ Assay, a bias-controlled multiplex PCR, was used to amplify TCRbeta CDR3 regions from genomic DNA. Per the source publication's procedure: The number of nucleated cells in each sample was estimated from the amplification of reference gene primers within the assay. To quantify the absolute abundance of each unique TCRbeta CDR3 rearrangement, sequence reads were collapsed and filtered. For each sample, productive Simpson clonality was calculated as the square root of Simpson's diversity index across productive rearrangements. TCRdb limited this immuneACCESS table to in-frame rearrangements with V and J called. A share of clones is missing; checked studies link under half to unresolved V genes, and the rest is unexplained. V and J calls and clone size come straight from that table; D and trimming were deduced from the DNA. The sample data list 55,000 to 80,000 clones, and approximately 77% of these were observed just once. Together, the top ten hold roughly 0.83% of the sample.

Details on this clone: Its antigen is currently not known. No much larger clone is present one base from it, and per-base qualities are unavailable.

Cut back by 2 bases and 0 bases, the V and J ends lie 7 bases apart. The germline V gene supplies CDR1 MDHEN and CDR2 SYDVKM. From the cysteine up to the phenylalanine, the CDR3 has a length of 14 residues. Left in the record is the CDR3 DNA by itself, 42 bases read in frame from the first base. The chain is made from TRBV28 and TRBJ1-1; a weak D assignment points to TRBD1 (5 bases agree). Sequencing used peripheral blood. The clonotype was recovered from a woman in her 70s with acute or convalescent COVID-19. The CDR3 has the sequence CASSLPGVNTEAFF. In nucleotides, the sequence is TGTGCCAGCAGTTTACCGGGGGTGAACACTGAAGCTTTCTTT. The full variable domain, with segments outside the CDR3 supplied by the reference TRBV28 and TRBJ1-1 proteins, appears as DVKVTQSSRYLVKRTGEKVFLECVQDMDHENMFWYRQDPGLGLRLIYFSYDVKMKEKGDIPEGYSVSREKKERFSLILESASTNQTSMYLCASSLPGVNTEAFFGQGTRLTVV.